The next 18 T cell receptor beta chains were all read from a single sample in a study of post-analysis software for immune sequencing data. Whole-study results and caveats: Controls showed lower frequencies than patients for five TRBV segments, and TRBV5-6, TRBV5-1 and TRBV20-1 were among these.

Prepared TCR beta cDNA libraries contained unique molecular identifiers. MiXCR, applied by TCRdb to the PCR reads, yields one record per CDR3 protein. Among a few hundred thousand distinct CDR3 sequences listed, 30% to 45% were seen once. The antigens of these receptors remain unknown. Sequenced material: blood. Every receptor here comes from a girl aged 5 to 17 with multiple sclerosis.

This clonotype was observed a few times. V and J are TRBV6-2 or TRBV6-3 and TRBJ2-5; D perhaps matches TRBD2 (5 bases). The J call is uncertain, as TRBJ2-7 better fits the DNA end. Germline V gene sequence: CDR1 MNHEY, CDR2 SVGEGT. The CDR3 runs 15 residues. CDR3 loop: CASSYLVPGFHEQYF. The CDR3 region has the DNA TGTGCCAGCAGTTACCTGGTCCCGGGGTTCCACGAGCAGTACTTC.

This chain uses TRBV12-3 or TRBV12-4 with TRBJ2-5; D gene ambiguous. The CDR3 covers 11 residues. V shed 6 bases and J shed 1 base, with 3 bases lying between them. The CDR3 coding sequence is TGTGCCAGCAGGATCCAAGAGACCCAGTACTTC. Residues: CASRIQETQYF.

This clonotype was counted between two and nine times. This chain connects TRBV7-8 to TRBJ1-1; D might be TRBD1 (6 bases). Germline CDR1 reads SGHVS; CDR2 reads FQNEAQ. The CDR3 consists of 15 residues. Trimming took off 0 bases at V and 3 bases at J, with 11 bases between the two ends. CDR3 amino acids: CASSLAGGQHTEAFF. The CDR3 DNA is TGTGCCAGCAGCTTAGCGGGAGGACAGCACACTGAAGCTTTCTTT.

The V call is TRBV12-3 or TRBV12-4, the J call TRBJ2-1, with TRBD1 matching over 9 bases. V shed 6 bases and J 3 bases; nucleotides not matched to a gene: 3. The CDR3 is 14 residues long. The CDR3 loop reads CASSGTGFYNEQFF. The DNA of the CDR3 is TGTGCCAGCAGCGGGACAGGGTTCTACAATGAGCAGTTCTTC.

With respect to this clonotype: The junction shows a germline mismatch at one end, possibly a read error. The CDR3 coding sequence is TGTGCCACCAGTTACTGGACAGGGTTTGATCAGCCCCAGCATTTT. Protein product: CATSYWTGFDQPQHF. The gene calls are TRBV6-2 or TRBV6-3 and TRBJ1-5, with 8 bases fitting TRBD1. The germline V gene has CDR1 MNHEY and CDR2 SVGEGT. CDR3 length: 15 residues.

This clonotype was seen many times. This rearrangement joins TRBV20-1 to TRBJ1-2, with D possibly TRBD1 on 5 matching bases. V dropped 2 bases and J dropped 2 bases, with 12 bases sitting between them. This CDR3 has 14 amino acids. Per the germline V gene, CDR1 is DFQATT and CDR2 is SNEGSKA (reference sequence). The CDR3 region is CSARSGTENYGYTF. The CDR3 nucleotides are TGCAGTGCTAGATCCGGGACGGAGAACTATGGCTACACCTTC.

This clonotype was counted only a few times. The chain joins TRBV6-1 to TRBJ2-7; D tentatively reads TRBD1 or TRBD2 (5 bases each). V was pared by 6 bases and J by 7 bases, with 13 bases between. In germline, CDR1 is MNHNS, CDR2 SASEGT. The CDR3 sequence is 12 residues long. The chain's CDR3 is CASSSLGGEQYF. CDR3 DNA: TGTGCCAGCAGCTCACTTGGGGGAGAGCAGTACTTC.

The sample holds many counts of this clonotype. V usage is TRBV2 and J usage is TRBJ2-1, with 7 bases matching TRBD1. Germline CDR1 and CDR2: SNHLY and FYNNEI. The CDR3 length is 13 residues. The V and J ends lost 8 bases and 7 bases, in that order; junction bases with no gene match: 8. CDR3 protein: CASSQLQGNEQFF. The CDR3 DNA reads TGTGCCAGCTCCCAATTACAGGGGAATGAGCAGTTCTTC.

This clonotype was recorded many times. The V and J genes are TRBV5-5 and TRBJ2-7; D possibly corresponds to TRBD2 (6 bases). Germline CDR1 is SGHKS and CDR2 is YYEKEE (reference sequence). This CDR3 region has 15 residues. Trimming took 0 bases from V and 3 from J, leaving 13 bases between them. The CDR3 sequence: CASSLDGGVNYEQYF. CDR3 DNA: TGTGCCAGCAGCTTGGACGGAGGGGTAAACTACGAGCAGTACTTC.

The rearrangement uses TRBV12-3 or TRBV12-4 and TRBJ2-7; tentative D call: TRBD2 (7 bases). V was shortened by 7 bases and J by 6 bases, with 13 bases between the two germline ends. This CDR3 region has 12 residues. The CDR3 reads CASTLGGVEQYF. As DNA, the CDR3 is TGTGCCAGCACCTTAGGGGGGGTCGAGCAGTACTTC.

On this clonotype: This sequence may be a read error, since a much larger clone differs from it by one base. V usage is TRBV12-3 or TRBV12-4 and J usage is TRBJ1-2, with 9 bases aligning to TRBD1. The CDR3 length is 13 residues. The DNA for the CDR3 is TGTGCCAGCAGGGACAGGGGACCCTATGGCCACACCTTC. Translating it yields CASRDRGPYGHTF.

The gene calls are TRBV11-2 and TRBJ2-7, with TRBD2 matching 10 bases. CDR1 is SGHAT, CDR2 FQNNGV, per germline. Trimming cost V 2 bases and J 5 bases; bases outside gene matches: 9. CDR3 size: 16 residues. This CDR3 reads CASSLRPSGSMHEQYF. Here the CDR3 DNA reads TGTGCCAGCAGCTTACGGCCTAGCGGGAGTATGCACGAGCAGTACTTC.

The chain has TRBV7-2 and TRBJ2-1, with TRBD2 matching 9 bases. Germline V CDR1 and CDR2: SGHTA, FQGNSA. This CDR3 has 15 amino acids. V lost 5 bases to trimming and J lost 4 bases; unmatched junction nucleotides: 6. The CDR3 nucleotides are TGTGCCAGCAGCGAGAGCGGGAGGTGGTACAATGAGCAGTTCTTC. This codes for CASSESGRWYNEQFF. Full variable domain (rest looked up from reference TRBV7-2 and TRBJ2-1): GAGVSQSPSNKVTEKGKDVELRCDPISGHTALYWYRQSLGQGLEFLIYFQGNSAPDKSGLPSDRFSAERTGGSVSTLTIQRTQQEDSAVYLCASSESGRWYNEQFFGPGTRLTVL.

V is TRBV9 and J is TRBJ1-1, with TRBD1 as a possible D gene (5 bases). Germline V gives CDR1 SGDLS, CDR2 YYNGEE. V lost 3 bases and J lost 4, with 10 bases in between. The CDR3 loop spans 13 amino acids. This chain's CDR3 is CASSDPGSTEAFF. The CDR3 DNA reads TGTGCCAGCAGCGACCCAGGGTCCACTGAAGCTTTCTTT.

This clonotype was counted only a few times. This may be a read error, as it is one base from a much larger clone. The gene calls are TRBV20-1 and TRBJ2-3, with 11 bases identical to TRBD2. The CDR3 is made up of 14 amino acids. Germline V gene lookup returns CDR1 DFQATT and CDR2 SNEGSKA (reference sequence). V lost 3 bases, J lost 7 bases, and 6 bases stayed unmatched. CDR3 coding DNA: TGCAGTGCTAGCCTAGCGGGGGGTAGTTATACGCAGTATTTT. As protein: CSASLAGGSYTQYF.

V usage is TRBV15 and J usage is TRBJ2-1; 12 nucleotides match TRBD2. The CDR3 totals 17 residues. Germline CDR1 and CDR2: LNHNV and YYDKDF (reference sequence). V lost 0 bases to trimming and J lost 4 bases; unmatched junction nucleotides: 4. The CDR3 DNA sequence: TGTGCCACCAGCAGAGATGGTGGGACTAGCGGGTACAATGAGCAGTTCTTC. Translated: CATSRDGGTSGYNEQFF. Supplemented by reference TRBV15 and TRBJ2-1, the full variable domain reads DAMVIQNPRYQVTQFGKPVTLSCSQTLNHNVMYWYQQKSSQAPKLLFHYYDKDFNNEADTPDNFQSRRPNTSFCFLDIRSPGLGDTAMYLCATSRDGGTSGYNEQFFGPGTRLTVL.

Details on this clonotype: This may be a read error, as it is one base from a much larger clone. The chain couples TRBV5-1 to TRBJ1-2, with 12 bases fitting TRBD1. Germline CDR1 and CDR2: SGHRS and YFSETQ. With 1 base clipped from V and 9 bases from J, the junction kept 7 bases outside the gene matches. The CDR3 runs 15 residues. CDR3 nucleotides: TGCGCCAGCAGCTTGTTCGGGACAGGGGGCGACAGCTACACCTTC. Protein sequence: CASSLFGTGGDSYTF.

V and J are TRBV5-6 and TRBJ1-4; TRBD1 matches 8 bases. The CDR3 loop spans 15 amino acids. Germline CDR1 SGHDT, CDR2 YYEEEE. V shed 1 base, J shed 5 bases, and the junction held 4 bases outside the gene matches. In nucleotides, the CDR3 is TGTGCCAGCAGCTTGTCAGGGGGCTACAATGAAAAACTGTTTTTT. It codes for CASSLSGGYNEKLFF.